The TCR beta chain described here comes from a study of blood T cell repertoires in COVID-19. Those enrolled in Seattle joined during active infection and were followed longitudinally afterward. CDR3 size: 13 residues. With 7 bases removed from V and 7 bases from J, the gap between germline ends came to 14 bases. In germline, CDR1 is SGHAT, CDR2 FQNNGV. Authors' processing steps: Scientists estimated how many nucleated cells there were by amplifying reference gene primers. Sequenced by immunoSEQ multiplex PCR; TCRdb stores in-frame clones only, minus some. V, J and clone size were drawn from that table, and D and trimming were deduced from the DNA. This sample yields 400,000 or so clones, of which 85% to 90% are seen a single time; 0.7% to 0.85% belongs to the top ten.

Sequencing was carried out using peripheral blood. This chain connects TRBV11-2 to TRBJ2-1, with D possibly being TRBD2 (5 bases). This clonotype was sampled from a man younger than 30 with COVID-19, enrolled during active disease. The CDR3 coding sequence is TGTGCCAGCACCCCGGGGTATAGAAATGAGCAGTTCTTC. Translating it yields CASTPGYRNEQFF.